A selection of T cell receptor beta chains follows, all from one sample in a study of identical twins. TCRdb fed the 5' RACE reads into MiXCR, producing one record per CDR3 protein. This sample has 1.5 million to 2 million distinct CDR3 sequences, with about 32% found just once. The sequenced sample was cord blood. These receptors were collected from a newborn girl in good health. CDR3s include the opening cysteine and the closing phenylalanine or tryptophan. D genes are given only for firm matches. Part of the rows lack a size; the others show once, few, many or a class for expanded clones.

CDR3 length	V gene	J gene	D gene	clone size	CDR3 DNA	CDR3 protein
16	TRBV2	TRBJ2-3	TRBD2	few	TGTGCCAGCCCTAGCGGGGGGGCCTTCCGCACAGATACGCAGTATTTT	CASPSGGAFRTDTQYF
18	TRBV20-1	TRBJ1-2	TRBD1	NA	TGCAGTGCTAGAGAGGTCCGGGACAGGGGTATTACTAACTATGGCTACACCTTC	CSAREVRDRGITNYGYTF
11	TRBV29-1	TRBJ2-4	NA	NA	TGCAGCGTTGAGCAGGGCTACGGGCAGTACTTC	CSVEQGYGQYF
15	TRBV2	TRBJ2-1	TRBD2	NA	TGTGCCAGCAGTGAAGTTCGGGAGGGAAAAAATGAGCAGTTCTTC	CASSEVREGKNEQFF
13	TRBV11-3	TRBJ2-3	TRBD2	NA	TGTGCCAGCAGCAGTAGCGGGCCAGATACGCAGTATTTT	CASSSSGPDTQYF
12	TRBV29-1	TRBJ1-2	NA	NA	TGCAGCGTCCAGCGGGGTGCGGATGGCTACACCTTC	CSVQRGADGYTF
14	TRBV20-1	TRBJ2-3	TRBD2	NA	TGCAGTGCTAGGCGGGAGGGCCTTGGAGATACGCAGTATTTT	CSARREGLGDTQYF
16	TRBV9	TRBJ2-3	TRBD1	NA	TGTGCCAGCAGCGTAGATTGGGACAGGTTGTCAGATACGCAGTATTTT	CASSVDWDRLSDTQYF
17	TRBV27	TRBJ2-1	NA	few	TGTGCCAGCAGTCCATATGAAATAGCGAGCCTCTACAATGAGCAGTTCTTC	CASSPYEIASLYNEQFF
15	TRBV20-1	TRBJ2-1	NA	NA	TGCAGTGCCCCCCTCGGGCGGCTCTCCCACAATGAGCAGTTCTTC	CSAPLGRLSHNEQFF
15	TRBV20-1	TRBJ2-7	TRBD2	few	TGCAGTGCTAGGGGACTAGCGGGCCTCTCCTACGAGCAGTACTTC	CSARGLAGLSYEQYF
13	TRBV23-1	TRBJ2-7	NA	NA	TGCGCCAGCAGTCTCATAACCAGTGGCGAGCAGTACTTC	CASSLITSGEQYF
12	TRBV12-3/TRBV12-4	TRBJ1-2	NA	few	TGTGCCAGCAGTTGGAGAAGGGGAGGCTACACCTTC	CASSWRRGGYTF
16	TRBV4-2	TRBJ2-3	TRBD2	many	TGTGCCAGCAGCCAGGGACTAGCGGGGGACACAGATACGCAGTATTTT	CASSQGLAGDTDTQYF
13	TRBV5-1	TRBJ2-7	NA	once	TGCGCCAGCAGCGCCGGGGCTAACAATGAGCAGTACTTC	CASSAGANNEQYF
15	TRBV27	TRBJ1-6	NA	NA	TGTGCCAGCAGCCTCTTACAGGGTTATAATTCACCCCTCCACTTT	CASSLLQGYNSPLHF
18	TRBV12-3/TRBV12-4	TRBJ2-4	TRBD1	few	TGTGCCAGCACCTACTCTATCCGGGACAGTCGAGCCAAAAACATTCAGTACTTC	CASTYSIRDSRAKNIQYF
12	TRBV20-1	TRBJ1-2	NA	few	TGCAGTGTTCCCCCAGGGGTCAATGGCTACACCTTC	CSVPPGVNGYTF
14	TRBV28	TRBJ2-1	TRBD2	NA	TGTGCCAGCAGTGGGACTAGCGACAACAATGAGCAGTTCTTC	CASSGTSDNNEQFF
15	TRBV20-1	TRBJ1-5	NA	NA	TGCAGTGCTAGACGAGGCCCAGGGGGCAATCAGCCCCAGCATTTT	CSARRGPGGNQPQHF
13	TRBV2	TRBJ2-4	NA	NA	TGTGCCAGCAATCACAGGGCTAAAAACATTCAGTACTTC	CASNHRAKNIQYF
15	TRBV20-1	TRBJ2-7	NA	NA	TGCAGTGCTAGAGATCTACAGGGATTCTCCTACGAGCAGTACTTC	CSARDLQGFSYEQYF
16	TRBV2	TRBJ2-3	TRBD2	NA	TGTGCCAGCAGCGCTATTAGCGGGGGGGGCACAGATACGCAGTATTTT	CASSAISGGGTDTQYF
14	TRBV5-1	TRBJ2-3	NA	NA	TGCGCCAGCAGCTTGGGTATAACCACAGATACGCAGTATTTT	CASSLGITTDTQYF
16	TRBV7-2	TRBJ2-3	TRBD2	NA	TGTGCCAGCAGCCGACTAGCGGGACCTAGCACAGATACGCAGTATTTT	CASSRLAGPSTDTQYF
15	TRBV5-1	TRBJ2-7	TRBD2	few	TGCGCCAGCAGCTTGGCGGCGACTAGCCCCTACGAGCAGTACTTC	CASSLAATSPYEQYF
16	TRBV6-1	TRBJ1-5	TRBD1	once	TGTGCCAGCAGTAATACAGGGGGCGCAGGCAATCAGCCCCAGCATTTT	CASSNTGGAGNQPQHF
17	TRBV12-3/TRBV12-4	TRBJ1-1	NA	NA	TGTGCCAGCAGCCTTTTATCCCCCGGGACCCGGGGGACTGAAGCTTTCTTT	CASSLLSPGTRGTEAFF